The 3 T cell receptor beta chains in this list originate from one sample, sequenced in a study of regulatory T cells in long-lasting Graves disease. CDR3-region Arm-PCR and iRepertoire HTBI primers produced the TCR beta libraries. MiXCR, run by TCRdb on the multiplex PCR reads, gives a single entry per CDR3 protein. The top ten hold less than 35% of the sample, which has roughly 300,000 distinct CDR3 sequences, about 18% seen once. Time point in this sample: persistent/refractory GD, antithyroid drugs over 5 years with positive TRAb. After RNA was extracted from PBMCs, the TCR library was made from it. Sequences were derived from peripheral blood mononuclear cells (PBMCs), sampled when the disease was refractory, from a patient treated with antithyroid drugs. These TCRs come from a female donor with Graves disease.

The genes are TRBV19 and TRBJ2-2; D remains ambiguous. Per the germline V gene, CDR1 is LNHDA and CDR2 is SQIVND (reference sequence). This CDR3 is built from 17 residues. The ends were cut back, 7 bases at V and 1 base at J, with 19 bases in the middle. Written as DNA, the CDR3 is TGTGCCAGTACCTCTACCGTTAGCTGGGAGAACACCGGGGAGCTGTTTTTT. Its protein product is CASTSTVSWENTGELFF.

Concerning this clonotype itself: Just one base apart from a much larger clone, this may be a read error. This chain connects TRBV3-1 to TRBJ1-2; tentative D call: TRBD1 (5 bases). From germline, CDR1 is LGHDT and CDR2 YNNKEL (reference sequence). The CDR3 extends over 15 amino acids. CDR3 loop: CAGSQDWQGNYGYTF. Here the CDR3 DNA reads TGTGCCGGCAGCCAAGATTGGCAGGGAAACTATGGCTACACCTTC.

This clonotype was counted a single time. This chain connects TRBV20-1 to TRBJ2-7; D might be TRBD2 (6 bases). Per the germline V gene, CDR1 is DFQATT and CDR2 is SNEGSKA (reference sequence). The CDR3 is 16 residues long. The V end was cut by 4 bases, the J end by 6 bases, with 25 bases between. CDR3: CSAIAFTGTPRREQYF. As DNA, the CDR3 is TGCAGTGCTATAGCCTTTACCGGGACTCCGCGTCGCGAGCAGTACTTC.